Listed here is a single TCR beta chain. Seattle enrolled patients during active infection and tracked them longitudinally. This sample is part of a study of blood T cell repertoires in COVID-19. CDR1 and CDR2 from the germline V gene are MNHEY and SVGAGI. The CDR3 spans 14 residues. V lost 2 bases to trimming and J lost 1 base, with 8 bases between them. Produced via immunoSEQ multiplex PCR; TCRdb's table is partial and in-frame only. Of 400,000 to 450,000 clones in the sample, around 90% were seen once. The chain joins TRBV6-5 to TRBJ1-2; no clear D gene. The sample was peripheral blood. The sequence was collected from a man between 18 and 29 years old with COVID-19, enrolled during active disease. CDR3 DNA: TGTGCCAGCAGTTACGGGCGTGTTAACTATGGCTACACCTTC. Encoded protein: CASSYGRVNYGYTF.